This T cell receptor beta chain emerged from a study of T cell repertoires and HLA-DP antigens. Whole-study results and caveats: Previously undetected clones averaged about 35% and 50% against the two alleles respectively.

The V gene end was trimmed by 8 bases and the J gene end by 2 bases; junction bases not matched to a gene: 6. This CDR3 comprises 14 residues. Germline assignment: CDR1 SGHTA and CDR2 FQGNSA. This clone was counted a single time. Its matching antigen is unknown. Profiled with immunoSEQ multiplex PCR; TCRdb holds only in-frame clones, not every one. In the table there are about 73,000 clones, 80% of which are singletons. Sequenced: CD4+ T cells from PBMCs. This receptor was obtained from a man in his sixties in good health and CMV-seronegative. The chain employs TRBV7-2 and TRBJ2-3; TRBD2 agrees at 8 bases. The CDR3 region has the DNA TGTGCCAGCCAGCGGGGGCGTAACACAGATACGCAGTATTTT. It encodes CASQRGRNTDTQYF. The full variable domain, rest sourced from reference TRBV7-2 and TRBJ2-3, is GAGVSQSPSNKVTEKGKDVELRCDPISGHTALYWYRQSLGQGLEFLIYFQGNSAPDKSGLPSDRFSAERTGGSVSTLTIQRTQQEDSAVYLCASQRGRNTDTQYFGPGTRLTVL.